This T cell receptor beta chain was sequenced during a study of beta chain features in type 1 diabetes. Overall study findings and caveats: Reduced insertions and increased deletions marked VDJ junctions in type 1 diabetes patients. TCRB CDR3 length was moderately but significantly reduced in all four CD4+ subsets of Type 1 diabetes patients.

V shed 1 base and J 2 bases; nucleotides not matched to a gene: 14. The CDR3 length is 18 residues. Germline V gives CDR1 SGHDT, CDR2 YYEEEE. A word on this clone: Its cognate antigen is unknown.

Reverse transcription of all isolated RNA meant that expressed TCRB transcripts were sequenced. Libraries were prepared by immunoSEQ multiplex PCR; TCRdb keeps only in-frame clonotypes and omits some of them. The sample holds around 45,000 clones, approximately 43% seen once. The sample comprised stem cell memory CD4+ T cells from blood. This chain connects TRBV5-6 to TRBJ2-5, with TRBD1 matching 7 bases. This TCR derives from a man under 40 with type 1 diabetes. The chain's CDR3 is CASSLPTGLGLGQETQYF. CDR3 nucleotide sequence: TGTGCCAGCAGCTTGCCGACAGGGTTGGGGTTGGGGCAAGAGACCCAGTACTTC. The whole variable domain, remainder taken from reference TRBV5-6 and TRBJ2-5, is DAGVTQSPTHLIKTRGQQVTLRCSPKSGHDTVSWYQQALGQGPQFIFQYYEEEERQRGNFPDRFSGHQFPNYSSELNVNALLLGDSALYLCASSLPTGLGLGQETQYFGPGTRLLVL.